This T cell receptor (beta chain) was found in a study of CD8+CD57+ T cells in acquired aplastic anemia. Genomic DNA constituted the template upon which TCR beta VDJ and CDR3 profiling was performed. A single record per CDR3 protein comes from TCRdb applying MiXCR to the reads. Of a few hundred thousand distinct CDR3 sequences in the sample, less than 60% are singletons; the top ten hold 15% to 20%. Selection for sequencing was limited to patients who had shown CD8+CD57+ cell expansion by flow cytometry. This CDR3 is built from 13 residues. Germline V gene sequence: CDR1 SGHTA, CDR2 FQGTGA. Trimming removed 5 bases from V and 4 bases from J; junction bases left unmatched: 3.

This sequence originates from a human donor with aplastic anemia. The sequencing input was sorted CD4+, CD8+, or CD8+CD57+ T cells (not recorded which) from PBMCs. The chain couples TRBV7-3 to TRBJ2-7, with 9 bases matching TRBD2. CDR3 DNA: TGTGCCAGCAGCCACAGCGGGAGGTACGAGCAGTACTTC. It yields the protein CASSHSGRYEQYF. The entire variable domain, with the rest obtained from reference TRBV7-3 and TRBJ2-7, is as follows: GAGVSQTPSNKVTEKGKYVELRCDPISGHTALYWYRQSLGQGPEFLIYFQGTGAADDSGLPNDRFFAVRPEGSVSTLKIQRTERGDSAVYLCASSHSGRYEQYFGPGTRLTVT.